Each of the 31 T cell receptor beta chains below was sequenced from the same sample in a study of cytomegalovirus exposure and HLA in healthy donors. Primers: 60 Vbeta forward and 13 Jbeta reverse. The protocol was immunoSEQ multiplex PCR, while the TCRdb copy is restricted to in-frame clones and leaves out a portion. This sample has about 120,000 clones, with about 16% found just once. What was sequenced was PBMCs. Receptor source: a woman aged 18-35 years in good health and CMV-seronegative.

This clone was counted between two and nine times. The chain carries TRBV18 and TRBJ1-2, with 8 bases aligning to TRBD1. V was pared by 6 bases and J by 14 bases, with 17 bases of the junction left unmatched. The CDR3 contains 14 residues. CDR1 KGHSH and CDR2 LQKENI come from the germline V gene. The chain's CDR3 is CASSPSQTGALGTF. The CDR3 region has the DNA TGTGCCAGCTCCCCCTCGCAGACAGGGGCGTTGGGGACCTTC.

The gene calls are TRBV28 and TRBJ2-7; D unclear. CDR1 MDHEN and CDR2 SYDVKM come from the germline V gene. The CDR3 runs 11 residues. Deletions cut 5 bases from V and 4 bases from J, with 6 bases between. CDR3 DNA: TGTGCCAGCAGTAGCGTGTACGAGCAGTACTTC. Encoded protein: CASSSVYEQYF.

This clone was counted between two and nine times. V is TRBV6-5 and J is TRBJ2-1, with D perhaps TRBD2 (5 bases). Germline V lookup: CDR1 MNHEY, CDR2 SVGAGI. V gave up 6 bases and J gave up 0 bases, with 12 bases separating them. The length of the CDR3 is 15 residues. The CDR3 loop reads CASSPRDSSYNEQFF. The CDR3 nucleotides are TGTGCCAGCAGCCCCCGGGATAGCTCCTACAATGAGCAGTTCTTC.

The chain recombines TRBV7-9 with TRBJ2-2, with D tentatively TRBD2 (5 bases). There are 13 residues in the CDR3. The V and J ends lost 5 bases and 7 bases respectively, with 11 bases between them. Germline V CDR1 and CDR2: SEHNR, FQNEAQ (reference sequence). The CDR3 nucleotides are TGTGCCAGCAGCCTACTAGAGAACGGGGAGCTGTTTTTT. This encodes CASSLLENGELFF.

This clone was seen a handful of times. The chain couples TRBV6-5 to TRBJ1-1, with 8 bases matching TRBD1. This CDR3 has 14 residues. V was clipped by 6 bases and J by 5 bases; unmatched bases: 8. The V gene's germline CDR1 is MNHEY and CDR2 SVGAGI. CDR3: CASSRHRGWTEAFF. In DNA, the CDR3 is TGTGCCAGCAGCCGACACAGGGGGTGGACTGAAGCTTTCTTT.

The chain employs TRBV7-9 and TRBJ1-1; weak D call: TRBD1 (5 bases). V shed 6 bases and J shed 4 bases, with 9 bases lying between them. CDR3 size: 12 residues. Germline V lookup: CDR1 SEHNR, CDR2 FQNEAQ (reference sequence). The CDR3 here is CASRHDSTEAFF. The CDR3 bases are TGTGCCAGCAGACATGACAGCACTGAAGCTTTCTTT.

V is TRBV19 and J is TRBJ1-5; D is perhaps TRBD1 (6 bases). The CDR3 runs 15 residues. V gave up 5 bases and J gave up 6 bases, with 17 bases separating them. From germline, CDR1 is LNHDA and CDR2 SQIVND (reference sequence). This CDR3 is CASSLQGRGVQPQHF. The CDR3 coding sequence is TGTGCCAGTAGTCTTCAGGGGCGGGGGGTTCAGCCCCAGCATTTT.

This clone was observed a handful of times. The chain recombines TRBV19 with TRBJ1-4; the D is unclear. Germline CDR1 reads LNHDA; CDR2 reads SQIVND (reference sequence). The CDR3 is 13 residues long. V was pared by 4 bases and J by 9 bases, with 12 bases between. The CDR3 sequence is CASSSAGIQKLFF. The CDR3 bases are TGTGCCAGTAGTAGTGCGGGGATTCAAAAACTGTTTTTT.

J is TRBJ2-1 and V is TRBV19, with D unresolved. The CDR3 covers 15 residues. With 6 bases removed from V and 0 bases from J, the gap between germline ends came to 12 bases. Germline assignment: CDR1 LNHDA and CDR2 SQIVND (reference sequence). The CDR3 DNA reads TGTGCCAGTAGCCGTGGCCACAGCTCCTACAATGAGCAGTTCTTC. This codes for CASSRGHSSYNEQFF.

The chain employs TRBV28 and TRBJ1-4, with 7 bases matching TRBD1. CDR3 length equals 13 residues. In germline, CDR1 is MDHEN, CDR2 SYDVKM. Trimming removed 5 bases from V and 8 bases from J; junction bases left unmatched: 5. The CDR3 region is CASSPGTDEKLFF. For the CDR3, the DNA is TGTGCCAGCAGTCCCGGGACAGACGAAAAACTGTTTTTT.

This clone was detected only a few times. The rearrangement joins TRBV19 to TRBJ2-2, with 11 bases that match TRBD2. Looked up from germline, CDR1 is LNHDA and CDR2 is SQIVND (reference sequence). Germline trimming cut 5 bases from V and 3 bases from J; bases unmatched to any gene: 2. The CDR3 loop spans 15 amino acids. The CDR3: CASSYSGRDTGELFF. The CDR3 nucleotides read TGTGCCAGTAGTTATAGCGGGAGGGACACCGGGGAGCTGTTTTTT.

The CDR3 DNA reads TGTGCCAGTAGTACGACTAGCGGGGTATACGAGCAGTACTTC. Its translation is CASSTTSGVYEQYF. The rearrangement links TRBV19 to TRBJ2-7, with 11 nucleotides matching TRBD2. This CDR3 has 14 amino acids. Germline V gene data show CDR1 as LNHDA and CDR2 as SQIVND (reference sequence). The V and J ends lost 4 bases and 4 bases, in that order; junction bases with no gene match: 3.

In its sample, this clone was seen a few times. The V gene is TRBV4-2, the J gene TRBJ2-1; 12 bases are shared with TRBD2. The CDR3 loop spans 15 amino acids. Trimming at V came to 1 base and at J to 5 bases, leaving 0 bases not matched to a gene. Germline assignment: CDR1 LGHNA and CDR2 YNFKEQ. The DNA of the CDR3 is TGTGCCAGCAGCCAAGGGACTAGCGGGGACAATGAGCAGTTCTTC. Protein product: CASSQGTSGDNEQFF.

The chain combines TRBV5-1 with TRBJ2-1; D is undetermined. V lost 4 bases, J lost 0 bases, and 11 bases lay in between. This CDR3 contains 15 residues. Germline loops: CDR1 SGHRS, CDR2 YFSETQ. The CDR3 protein is CASSPYISSYNEQFF. The CDR3 bases are TGCGCCAGCAGCCCTTACATAAGCTCCTACAATGAGCAGTTCTTC.

The chain is built from TRBV7-9 and TRBJ1-1; D may be TRBD1 (5 bases). Trimming took off 3 bases at V and 3 bases at J, with 11 bases between the two ends. The CDR3 extends over 14 amino acids. Looked up from germline, CDR1 is SEHNR and CDR2 is FQNEAQ (reference sequence). Here the CDR3 reads CASSFGQGDTEAFF. CDR3 nucleotide sequence: TGTGCCAGCAGCTTTGGTCAGGGTGACACTGAAGCTTTCTTT. The variable domain in full, with the rest retrieved from reference TRBV7-9 and TRBJ1-1, is DTGVSQNPRHKITKRGQNVTFRCDPISEHNRLYWYRQTLGQGPEFLTYFQNEAQLEKSRLLSDRFSAERPKGSFSTLEIQRTEQGDSAMYLCASSFGQGDTEAFFGQGTRLTVV.

This chain uses TRBV5-4 with TRBJ2-2; possible D gene TRBD1, 7 bases. This CDR3 is 16 amino acids long. Trimming stripped 4 bases from V and 4 bases from J, with 17 bases between. Germline lookup yields CDR1 SGHNT and CDR2 YYREEE (reference sequence). CDR3 in amino acids: CASSPPGGQITGELFF. Written as DNA, the CDR3 is TGTGCCAGCAGCCCCCCCGGGGGACAGATCACCGGGGAGCTGTTTTTT.

This clone occurred a few times. The chain links TRBV28 to TRBJ1-2; 9 nucleotides agree with TRBD1. The CDR3 is 15 amino acids. V dropped 5 bases and J dropped 4; count of bases not matched to a gene: 8. The V gene's germline CDR1 is MDHEN and CDR2 SYDVKM. In DNA form, the CDR3 reads TGTGCCAGCAGTAGTCCGGGACAGGGTAGCTATGGCTACACCTTC. This sequence encodes CASSSPGQGSYGYTF.

The chain couples TRBV28 to TRBJ1-2; D is perhaps TRBD1 (6 bases). The V end was cut by 5 bases, the J end by 0 bases, with 13 bases between. The germline CDR1 and CDR2 sequences are MDHEN and SYDVKM. The CDR3 contains 15 residues. For the CDR3, the DNA is TGTGCCAGCAGTACCACAGGGACCTCTAACTATGGCTACACCTTC. Its translation: CASSTTGTSNYGYTF.

This clone has only a few counts. The chain combines TRBV28 with TRBJ1-4; TRBD1 agrees at 10 bases. Germline assignment: CDR1 MDHEN and CDR2 SYDVKM. Trimming at V came to 3 bases and at J to 6 bases, leaving 4 bases not matched to a gene. The CDR3 loop spans 15 amino acids. CDR3 in amino acids: CASSFMGTGDEKLFF. The CDR3, as DNA: TGTGCCAGCAGTTTCATGGGGACAGGGGATGAAAAACTGTTTTTT.

This clone was observed a few times. CDR3 sequence: CASSTPASGRGNEQFF. CDR3 in DNA: TGTGCCAGCAGTACACCCGCTAGCGGGAGGGGCAATGAGCAGTTCTTC. The V gene is TRBV28, the J gene TRBJ2-1; 12 bases match TRBD2. CDR3 length: 16 residues. With V trimmed by 5 bases and J by 6 bases, 8 bases remained unmatched. CDR1 MDHEN and CDR2 SYDVKM come from the germline V gene.

Of note for this clone: A junction boundary mismatches the germline segment, possibly from a read error. V is TRBV7-7 and J is TRBJ2-1; 8 positions agree with TRBD2. The CDR3 length is 16 residues. Germline V gene sequence: CDR1 SSHAT, CDR2 FNYEAQ (reference sequence). DNA for the CDR3: TGTGCTAGCAGCCCAATTGTGGGACTAGACTACAATGAGCAGTTCTTC. This gives the protein CASSPIVGLDYNEQFF.

This clone occurred a few times. The chain recombines TRBV7-8 with TRBJ1-4, with D unresolved. This CDR3 contains 16 residues. Germline CDR1 is SGHVS and CDR2 is FQNEAQ. V lost 2 bases and J 3 bases, leaving 13 bases between the germline ends. The CDR3 DNA reads as TGTGCCAGCAGCTTAAGATCCCAGTTGCCTAATGAAAAACTGTTTTTT. Translated: CASSLRSQLPNEKLFF.

This clone has only a few counts. Other nucleotide sequences from this sample produce the same CDR3. This chain connects TRBV6-5 to TRBJ1-2; D unresolved. Trimming left V 2 bases short and J 8 bases short, with 6 bases between. From germline, CDR1 is MNHEY and CDR2 SVGAGI. The CDR3 runs to 11 residues. The CDR3 reads CASSYRGGYTF. The CDR3 nucleotides are TGTGCCAGCAGTTACCGAGGGGGCTACACCTTC.

The chain recombines TRBV28 with TRBJ2-2; a possible D gene is TRBD2 (7 bases). Per the germline V gene, CDR1 is MDHEN and CDR2 is SYDVKM. The CDR3 extends over 16 amino acids. V lost 6 bases and J 0 bases, leaving 14 bases between the germline ends. CDR3 DNA: TGTGCCAGCAGACTCGGGGGGCCGGCGAACACCGGGGAGCTGTTTTTT. Protein sequence: CASRLGGPANTGELFF.

This clone was detected only a few times. The chain couples TRBV10-3 to TRBJ2-6; 7 bases fit TRBD2. The germline gives CDR1 ENHRY, CDR2 SYGVKD. The CDR3 extends over 20 amino acids. The junction had 17 bases not matched to a gene; V was cut back by 6 bases and J by 0 bases. The CDR3 nucleotides read TGTGCCATCAGGAGATGGGAGGGAAATGGACCTAACTCTGGGGCCAACGTCCTGACTTTC. Its translation is CAIRRWEGNGPNSGANVLTF.

V is TRBV10-2 and J is TRBJ2-1; 7 bases fit TRBD2. V dropped 2 bases and J dropped 8; count of bases not matched to a gene: 9. Germline CDR1 is WSHSY and CDR2 is SAAADI. The CDR3 runs to 15 residues. CDR3 nucleotide sequence: TGCGCCAGCAGTGAGCGGACCGGGGGGAGCTATGAGCAGTTCTTC. Amino acids: CASSERTGGSYEQFF.

This clone was counted only a few times. The chain employs TRBV28 and TRBJ1-1; D remains ambiguous. Germline values: CDR1 MDHEN, CDR2 SYDVKM. The CDR3 sequence is 14 residues long. V shed 3 bases and J shed 4 bases, with 12 bases lying between them. The CDR3 DNA reads as TGTGCCAGCAGTTTCGGGTCGGCCTTCACTGAAGCTTTCTTT. Its translation: CASSFGSAFTEAFF.

This clone was found many times. This sequence joins TRBV27 and TRBJ2-1; the match to TRBD2 covers 9 bases. There are 16 residues in the CDR3. From germline, CDR1 is MNHEY and CDR2 SMNVEV (reference sequence). The J segment lost 1 base and the V segment lost 8 bases, leaving 9 bases of the junction unmatched. The CDR3 loop reads CASATLAGTSYNEQFF. The CDR3 region has the DNA TGTGCCAGCGCTACTCTAGCGGGGACTTCCTACAATGAGCAGTTCTTC.

This clone was seen more than once but under ten times. The chain combines TRBV6-5 with TRBJ2-5, with TRBD2 matching over 8 bases. CDR3 length: 14 amino acids. Germline CDR1 is MNHEY and CDR2 is SVGAGI. V lost 6 bases and J lost 5; bases outside the gene matches: 8. DNA for the CDR3: TGTGCCAGCAGACCCGCGGGGGGCCGGGAGACCCAGTACTTC. Residues: CASRPAGGRETQYF.

This clone appeared a few times. The V and J genes are TRBV28 and TRBJ1-6; a possible D gene is TRBD1 (5 bases). This CDR3 is 15 amino acids long. Trimming stripped 5 bases from V and 9 bases from J, with 17 bases between. Per germline, CDR1 MDHEN and CDR2 SYDVKM. CDR3 in DNA: TGTGCCAGCAGTCCACTTGGGGAGGGGACTTCACCCCTCCACTTT. It translates to CASSPLGEGTSPLHF. The full variable domain, rest sourced from reference TRBV28 and TRBJ1-6, is DVKVTQSSRYLVKRTGEKVFLECVQDMDHENMFWYRQDPGLGLRLIYFSYDVKMKEKGDIPEGYSVSREKKERFSLILESASTNQTSMYLCASSPLGEGTSPLHFGNGTRLTVT.

The V and J genes are TRBV6-6 and TRBJ2-7, with TRBD2 as a possible D gene (6 bases). CDR3 length equals 15 residues. CDR1 and CDR2 from the germline V gene are MNHNY and SVGAGI (reference sequence). V was cut by 5 bases and J by 1 base, with 15 bases left in between. The CDR3 DNA sequence: TGTGCCAGCAGTAAGGCCGGGACTGGATCCTACGAGCAGTACTTC. This sequence encodes CASSKAGTGSYEQYF.